This passage covers 20 T cell receptor beta chains from one sample sequenced in a study of blood T cell repertoires in COVID-19. Assay: immunoSEQ multiplex PCR; the TCRdb copy retains only in-frame clones and omits some. The sample consists of about 220,000 clones, about 88% of them appearing once. Sequenced input: peripheral blood. These receptor sequences come from a man between 40 and 49 years old with active or convalescent COVID-19.

The CDR3 DNA follows: TGTGCCAGCAGTTACTCGTCAGGGGAAACTGGAAACACCATATATTTT. Residues: CASSYSSGETGNTIYF. This chain connects TRBV6-6 to TRBJ1-3; tentatively, D is TRBD1 (6 bases). In germline, CDR1 is MNHNY, CDR2 SVGAGI (reference sequence). The CDR3 contains 16 residues. Trimming left V 0 bases short and J 2 bases short, with 11 bases between.

The CDR3 DNA reads TGTGCCAGCTCAACCAACGGACAGTCTAATGAGCAGTTCTTC. Protein: CASSTNGQSNEQFF. The chain combines TRBV18 with TRBJ2-1; the D gene is possibly TRBD1 (6 bases). Trimming left V 5 bases short and J 7 bases short, with 15 bases between. Per germline, CDR1 KGHSH and CDR2 LQKENI. The CDR3 runs to 14 residues.

J is TRBJ2-4 and V is TRBV28; 7 bases line up with TRBD1. Trimming cost V 10 bases and J 3 bases; bases outside gene matches: 3. Germline assignment: CDR1 MDHEN and CDR2 SYDVKM. CDR3 length: 12 amino acids. CDR3 nucleotides: TGTGCCACCCGGGACAGCAAAAACATTCAGTACTTC. This encodes CATRDSKNIQYF.

As DNA, the CDR3 is TGTGCCAGCAGCCGAGGCAGGGGGGACACTGAAGCTTTCTTT. Encoded protein: CASSRGRGDTEAFF. The rearrangement links TRBV7-3 to TRBJ1-1, with TRBD1 matching over 7 bases. This CDR3 is 14 amino acids long. CDR1 and CDR2 (germline): SGHTA, FQGTGA. The V segment lost 5 bases and the J segment 3 bases; nucleotides outside the gene matches: 6.

This chain joins TRBV28 and TRBJ1-2; D might be TRBD1 (6 bases). With 4 bases removed from V and 5 bases from J, the gap between germline ends came to 11 bases. The CDR3 is 13 residues long. CDR1 is MDHEN and CDR2 is SYDVKM in the germline V gene. Here the CDR3 DNA reads TGTGCCAGCAGTTACAGGGTGGGATATGGCTACACCTTC. Its protein is CASSYRVGYGYTF.

The chain employs TRBV5-8 and TRBJ2-7; TRBD1 matches 7 bases. There are 13 residues in the CDR3. V shed 4 bases and J 0 bases; nucleotides not matched to a gene: 1. Germline V CDR1 and CDR2: SGHTS, YDEGEE. Here the CDR3 DNA reads TGTGCCAGCAGCGGGGACAGCTCCTACGAGCAGTACTTC. Amino acids: CASSGDSSYEQYF.

The chain has TRBV6-5 and TRBJ1-3, with D perhaps TRBD1 (5 bases). CDR1 MNHEY and CDR2 SVGAGI come from the germline V gene. The CDR3 sequence is 14 residues long. V lost 6 bases, J lost 4 bases, and 13 bases lay in between. As DNA, the CDR3 is TGTGCCAGCAGAGGAAGGGGTGGAGGAAACACCATATATTTT. Amino acids: CASRGRGGGNTIYF.

This chain links TRBV5-3 with TRBJ1-5; D is ambiguous. TRBV5-3 is known as an ORF, though its function is uncertain. The ends were cut back, 10 bases at V and 0 bases at J, with 20 bases in the middle. This CDR3 is 16 amino acids long. This CDR3 reads CAQLRGSRTSNQPQHF. The DNA of the CDR3 is TGTGCCCAGCTCAGAGGGTCCAGGACTAGCAATCAGCCCCAGCATTTT.

CDR3 residues: CASSPQGASSSGAQYF. The CDR3, as DNA: TGTGCCAGCAGCCCCCAGGGGGCTAGCTCCTCCGGAGCCCAGTACTTC. The chain couples TRBV5-5 to TRBJ2-5, with TRBD1 matching over 8 bases. V shed 4 bases and J 9 bases; nucleotides not matched to a gene: 17. CDR1 and CDR2 from the germline V gene are SGHKS and YYEKEE (reference sequence). The CDR3 covers 16 residues.

V gene TRBV5-1 combines with J gene TRBJ1-2; 8 bases match TRBD1. Per germline, CDR1 SGHRS and CDR2 YFSETQ. There are 14 residues in the CDR3. Trimming removed 2 bases from V and 8 bases from J; junction bases left unmatched: 8. The CDR3 DNA reads as TGCGCCAGCAGCTTAAGGCAGGGGGCGAGGGGCTACACCTTC. Amino acid sequence: CASSLRQGARGYTF.

This clone was detected once. V gene TRBV3-1 (or the pseudogene TRBV3-2) combines with J gene TRBJ1-5; no clear D. CDR1 and CDR2 from the germline V gene are LGHDT and YNNKEL (reference sequence). This CDR3 region has 13 residues. V lost 8 bases and J lost 9, with 17 bases in between. The CDR3 nucleotides are TGTGCCAGCGGAGCTGCTTCTCAATGGCCCCAGCATTTT. As protein: CASGAASQWPQHF.

This clone was detected only a few times. The J gene is TRBJ1-6, the V gene TRBV6-6; no clear D. Looked up from germline, CDR1 is MNHNY and CDR2 is SVGAGI (reference sequence). V was pared by 6 bases and J by 7 bases, with 13 bases between. The CDR3 covers 14 residues. The chain's CDR3 is CASSPTWRNSPLHF. Written as DNA, the CDR3 is TGTGCCAGCAGCCCTACTTGGAGAAATTCACCCCTCCACTTT.

The chain uses TRBV29-1 and TRBJ1-6, with 9 bases aligning to TRBD1. Germline V lookup: CDR1 SQVTM, CDR2 ANQGSEA. This CDR3 has 13 residues. Germline trimming cut 6 bases from V and 6 bases from J; bases unmatched to any gene: 3. The CDR3 nucleotides read TGCAGCGTGGGGACAGGGTTTAATTCACCCCTCCACTTT. Protein product: CSVGTGFNSPLHF.

The chain links TRBV27 to TRBJ2-3; TRBD2 aligns across 15 bases. The germline gives CDR1 MNHEY, CDR2 SMNVEV (reference sequence). The CDR3 is made up of 18 amino acids. The V gene end was trimmed by 5 bases and the J gene end by 8 bases; junction bases not matched to a gene: 14. CDR3: CASSLGPWTSGGATTQYF. CDR3 DNA sequence: TGTGCCAGCAGTCTAGGCCCCTGGACTAGCGGGGGGGCTACTACGCAGTATTTT.

The chain couples TRBV11-2 to TRBJ1-1; D is undetermined. Trimming removed 0 bases from V and 3 bases from J, with 5 bases in between. Germline CDR1 SGHAT, CDR2 FQNNGV. The CDR3 spans 13 residues. This CDR3 is CASSLERYTEAFF. CDR3 coding DNA: TGTGCCAGCAGCTTAGAGAGATACACTGAAGCTTTCTTT.

The CDR3: CASMTGTYEQYF. For the CDR3, the DNA is TGTGCCAGCATGACGGGTACCTACGAGCAGTACTTC. V gene TRBV28 combines with J gene TRBJ2-7; D gene uncertain. Trimming pared 7 bases from V and 2 bases from J, leaving 9 bases between. Germline V CDR1 and CDR2: MDHEN, SYDVKM. This CDR3 has 12 residues.

V and J are TRBV30 and TRBJ1-5; no definite D call. In germline, CDR1 is GTSNPN, CDR2 SVGIG (reference sequence). This CDR3 spans 13 amino acids. V lost 5 bases to trimming and J lost 7 bases, with 15 bases between them. The chain's CDR3 is CAWGKFGGQPQHF. DNA of the CDR3: TGTGCCTGGGGAAAGTTCGGAGGGCAGCCCCAGCATTTT.

The rearrangement joins TRBV7-8 to TRBJ1-1; 7 positions match TRBD1. V shed 4 bases and J 0 bases; nucleotides not matched to a gene: 17. Per germline, CDR1 SGHVS and CDR2 FQNEAQ. CDR3 length equals 19 residues. The CDR3 protein is CASSSRPPGGTEMNTEAFF. The CDR3 DNA sequence: TGTGCCAGCAGCTCAAGGCCCCCAGGCGGGACAGAAATGAACACTGAAGCTTTCTTT. The complete variable domain, with remaining parts taken from reference TRBV7-8 and TRBJ1-1, reads GAGVSQSPRYKVAKRGQDVALRCDPISGHVSLFWYQQALGQGPEFLTYFQNEAQLDKSGLPSDRFFAERPEGSVSTLKIQRTQQEDSAVYLCASSSRPPGGTEMNTEAFFGQGTRLTVV.

V usage is TRBV25-1 and J usage is TRBJ1-1, with D unresolved. The CDR3 runs to 14 residues. Germline CDR1 and CDR2: MGHDK and SYGVNS. The ends were cut back, 4 bases at V and 1 base at J, with 10 bases in the middle. Here the CDR3 DNA reads TGTGCCAGCAGTGGGTACAGACCGAACACTGAAGCTTTCTTT. Translating it yields CASSGYRPNTEAFF.

The V and J genes are TRBV4-1 and TRBJ1-1; D is undetermined. The CDR3 consists of 14 residues. Per the germline V gene, CDR1 is MGHRA and CDR2 is YSYEKL. Trimming pared 0 bases from V and 1 base from J, leaving 6 bases between. CDR3 amino acids: CASSQDAGNTEAFF. As DNA, the CDR3 is TGCGCCAGCAGCCAAGATGCGGGGAACACTGAAGCTTTCTTT.